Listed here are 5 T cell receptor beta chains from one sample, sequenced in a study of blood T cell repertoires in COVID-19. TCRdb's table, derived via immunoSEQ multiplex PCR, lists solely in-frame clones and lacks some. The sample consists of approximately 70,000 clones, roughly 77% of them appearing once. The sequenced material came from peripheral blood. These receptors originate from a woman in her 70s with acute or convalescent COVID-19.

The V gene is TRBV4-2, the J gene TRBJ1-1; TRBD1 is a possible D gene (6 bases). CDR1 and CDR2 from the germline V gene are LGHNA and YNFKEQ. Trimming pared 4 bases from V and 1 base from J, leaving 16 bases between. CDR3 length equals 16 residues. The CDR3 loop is CASSLITGRANTEAFF. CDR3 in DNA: TGTGCCAGCAGCCTTATCACAGGGAGAGCGAACACTGAAGCTTTCTTT.

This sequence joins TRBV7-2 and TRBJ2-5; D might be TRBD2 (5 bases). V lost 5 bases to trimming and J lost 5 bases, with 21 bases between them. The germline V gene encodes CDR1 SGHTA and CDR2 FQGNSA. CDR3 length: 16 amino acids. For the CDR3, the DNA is TGTGCCAGCAGCCCCCGGGGTGGAGCCACTGCGGAGACCCAGTACTTC. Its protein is CASSPRGGATAETQYF.

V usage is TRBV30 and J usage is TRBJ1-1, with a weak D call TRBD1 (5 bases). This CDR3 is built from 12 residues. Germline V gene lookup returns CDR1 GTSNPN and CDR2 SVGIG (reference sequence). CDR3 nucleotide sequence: TGTGCACTGGTTCGGGGGTGGCCTGAAGCTTTCTTT. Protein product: CALVRGWPEAFF.

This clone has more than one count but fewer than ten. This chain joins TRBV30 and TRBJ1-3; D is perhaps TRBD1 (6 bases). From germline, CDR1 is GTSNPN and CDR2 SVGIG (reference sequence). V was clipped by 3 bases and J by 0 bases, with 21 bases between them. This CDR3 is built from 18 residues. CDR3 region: CAWSRGLAFMSSGNTIYF. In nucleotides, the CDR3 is TGTGCCTGGAGCAGGGGTCTCGCCTTCATGAGCTCTGGAAACACCATATATTTT.

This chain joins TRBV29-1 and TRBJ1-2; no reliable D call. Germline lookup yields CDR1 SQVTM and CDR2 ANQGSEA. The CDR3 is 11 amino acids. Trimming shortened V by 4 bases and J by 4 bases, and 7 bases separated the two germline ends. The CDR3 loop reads CSVGAGYGYTF. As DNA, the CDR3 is TGCAGCGTTGGGGCAGGCTATGGCTACACCTTC.